This passage covers 20 T cell receptor beta chains from one sample sequenced in a study of blood T cells in healthy people across ages (dated by TCRdb to between 2015 and 2017). Library generation was performed with 5' RACE. Sequencing instrument: Illumina HiSeq 2500. A second PCR of about 7 to 12 cycles was performed with a sample-barcoded 5' primer and a J-beta primer mix. Starting from the raw public reads, TCRdb applied fastp trimming at Q25, assembled clones with MiXCR and retained in-frame beta chains. For every CDR3 protein sequence, its rows merge into one entry that carries the most common genes and DNA. The sample data list 700,000 to 900,000 distinct CDR3 sequences, and 50% to 65% of these were observed just once. About 38% of the sample rests with the top ten. The sample was blood. The receptor source for this set is a man at least 80 years old in good health.

The CDR3 DNA follows: TGCAGTGCTAGAGATCGTCTCAGGGCGGGCCCGGAAGCTTTCTTT. It translates to CSARDRLRAGPEAFF. The chain combines TRBV20-1 with TRBJ1-1, with a weak D call TRBD1 (5 bases). The CDR3 length is 15 residues. The ends were cut back, 0 bases at V and 8 bases at J, with 19 bases in the middle. The V gene's germline CDR1 is DFQATT and CDR2 SNEGSKA (reference sequence).

The CDR3 coding sequence is TGTGCCAGCAGTTTATGGAGCGGGAAAATTTCCTACGAGCAGTACTTC. This sequence encodes CASSLWSGKISYEQYF. The rearrangement joins TRBV28 to TRBJ2-7; 7 bases are a match to TRBD2. This CDR3 has 16 amino acids. V shed 0 bases, J shed 1 base, and the junction held 6 bases outside the gene matches. Germline V lookup: CDR1 MDHEN, CDR2 SYDVKM.

This chain links TRBV24-1 with TRBJ2-1; TRBD1 aligns across 8 bases. CDR1 is KGHDR, CDR2 SFDVKD, per germline. With 5 bases clipped from V and 3 bases from J, the junction kept 8 bases outside the gene matches. This CDR3 contains 16 residues. The CDR3 is CATSAGGTGVYNEQFF. The CDR3, as DNA: TGTGCCACCAGTGCTGGGGGGACAGGCGTCTACAATGAGCAGTTCTTC.

This clonotype was counted ten times or more. The V gene is TRBV29-1, the J gene TRBJ2-7, with 12 bases matching TRBD2. V dropped 6 bases and J dropped 7; count of bases not matched to a gene: 7. This CDR3 comprises 13 residues. The germline CDR1 and CDR2 sequences are SQVTM and ANQGSEA. This chain's CDR3 is CSVRLAGEAEQYF. CDR3 in DNA: TGCAGCGTCCGACTAGCGGGAGAGGCGGAGCAGTACTTC.

The CDR3 reads CASSLGLADYEQYF. The CDR3 coding sequence is TGTGCCAGCAGCTTGGGACTAGCGGATTACGAGCAGTACTTC. The chain combines TRBV7-2 with TRBJ2-7; 11 nucleotides agree with TRBD2. The CDR3 totals 14 residues. Germline V gene sequence: CDR1 SGHTA, CDR2 FQGNSA. The V gene end was trimmed by 3 bases and the J gene end by 4 bases; junction bases not matched to a gene: 2.

The V and J genes are TRBV12-3 or TRBV12-4 and TRBJ2-1, with 8 bases fitting TRBD2. V shed 3 bases and J 0 bases; nucleotides not matched to a gene: 4. This CDR3 spans 16 amino acids. The CDR3 DNA is TGTGCCAGCAGTTTCTCCGGGACTAGCTCCTACAATGAGCAGTTCTTC. Protein product: CASSFSGTSSYNEQFF.

The V gene is TRBV29-1, the J gene TRBJ1-1; 8 bases match TRBD1. The trim removed 7 bases at V and 0 bases at J, leaving 4 bases unmatched. The CDR3 is 13 amino acids. CDR1 is SQVTM and CDR2 is ANQGSEA in the germline V gene. CDR3 DNA sequence: TGCAGCGCCGGACAGGGTTTGAACACTGAAGCTTTCTTT. The encoded protein is CSAGQGLNTEAFF.

The chain is built from TRBV7-3 and TRBJ1-6; D is undetermined. Trimming took 5 bases from V and 13 from J, leaving 18 bases between them. The CDR3 loop spans 14 amino acids. The V gene's germline CDR1 is SGHTA and CDR2 FQGTGA. CDR3 coding DNA: TGTGCCAGCAGCCCGCTAGGGAGCATTCGTCCCCTCCACTTT. Its protein product is CASSPLGSIRPLHF.

CDR3 DNA sequence: TGTGCCAGCAGTTACCCGGGGCGAAATCAGCCCCAGCATTTT. It codes for CASSYPGRNQPQHF. The chain carries TRBV6-2 or TRBV6-3 and TRBJ1-5; weak D call: TRBD1 (5 bases). CDR3 length equals 14 residues. V was cut by 2 bases and J by 4 bases, with 9 bases left in between. Looked up from germline, CDR1 is MNHEY and CDR2 is SVGEGT.

J is TRBJ2-1 and V is TRBV7-2; 9 bases match TRBD2. The CDR3 consists of 15 residues. The V gene end was trimmed by 7 bases and the J gene end by 0 bases; junction bases not matched to a gene: 4. Germline CDR1 SGHTA, CDR2 FQGNSA. Here the CDR3 DNA reads TGTGCCAGCACCATTAGCGGGAGCTCCTACAATGAGCAGTTCTTC. Translating gives CASTISGSSYNEQFF. The entire variable domain, with the rest obtained from reference TRBV7-2 and TRBJ2-1, is as follows: GAGVSQSPSNKVTEKGKDVELRCDPISGHTALYWYRQSLGQGLEFLIYFQGNSAPDKSGLPSDRFSAERTGGSVSTLTIQRTQQEDSAVYLCASTISGSSYNEQFFGPGTRLTVL.

The genes are TRBV4-2 and TRBJ2-2, with D unresolved. The germline V gene encodes CDR1 LGHNA and CDR2 YNFKEQ. V lost 4 bases and J 5 bases, leaving 11 bases between the germline ends. The CDR3 is 14 residues long. CDR3 coding DNA: TGTGCCAGCAGCCTAGCTACTATTACCGGGGAGCTGTTTTTT. Encoded protein: CASSLATITGELFF.

This clonotype came up a few times. The CDR3 sequence: CASSGLTDTQYF. The CDR3 DNA is TGTGCCAGCAGTGGGCTCACAGATACGCAGTATTTT. This chain connects TRBV27 to TRBJ2-3; no definite D call. Looked up from germline, CDR1 is MNHEY and CDR2 is SMNVEV (reference sequence). Between the trimmed V and J ends, which lost 5 bases and 2 bases, there was a span of 5 bases. There are 12 residues in the CDR3.

The V call is TRBV6-1, the J call TRBJ2-5; D gene uncertain. The ends were cut back, 6 bases at V and 5 bases at J, with 10 bases in the middle. Germline CDR1 is MNHNS and CDR2 is SASEGT. The CDR3 has 12 amino acids. The CDR3 nucleotides are TGTGCCAGCAGGCTAGGCTCGGAGACCCAGTACTTC. It codes for CASRLGSETQYF.

With regard to this clonotype: One end of the junction fails to match germline, which may point to a read error. The genes are TRBV7-2 and TRBJ2-7; D is unclear. The germline V gene has CDR1 SGHTA and CDR2 FQGNSA. CDR3 length: 11 amino acids. In nucleotides, the CDR3 is TGTGCCAGCGGCTTGACGAACGAGCAGTACTTC. Its translation: CASGLTNEQYF.

As concerns this clonotype: A junction boundary mismatches the germline segment, possibly from a read error. This chain uses TRBV7-9 with TRBJ1-2; TRBD1 matches at 11 bases. CDR1 is SEHNR, CDR2 FQNEAQ, per germline (reference sequence). The CDR3 extends over 14 amino acids. The CDR3 DNA sequence: TGTGCCAGCAGCTCTAGGACAGGGGGCTATGACTACACCTTC. Translated: CASSSRTGGYDYTF.

The V gene is TRBV28, the J gene TRBJ1-1, with 7 bases that match TRBD1. The V gene's germline CDR1 is MDHEN and CDR2 SYDVKM. With V trimmed by 4 bases and J by 2 bases, 7 bases remained unmatched. The CDR3 is made up of 15 amino acids. The CDR3 DNA sequence: TGTGCCAGCAGTTCCCCGGGACAGCTTAACACTGAAGCTTTCTTT. Amino acid sequence: CASSSPGQLNTEAFF.

The J gene is TRBJ2-4, the V gene TRBV18, with 7 bases that match TRBD1. With 8 bases clipped from V and 13 bases from J, the junction kept 11 bases outside the gene matches. The CDR3 has 12 amino acids. Germline V lookup: CDR1 KGHSH, CDR2 LQKENI. This CDR3 is CASASGQNGQYF. CDR3 DNA: TGTGCCAGCGCATCGGGACAGAATGGGCAGTACTTC.

This clonotype was seen a handful of times. The rearrangement uses TRBV7-9 and TRBJ2-7, with TRBD1 identical over 7 bases. The CDR3 runs to 16 residues. Trimming cost V 5 bases and J 6 bases; bases outside gene matches: 16. Germline V CDR1 and CDR2: SEHNR, FQNEAQ (reference sequence). CDR3: CASSLFQTGTVGEQYF. The CDR3 region has the DNA TGTGCCAGCAGCCTCTTTCAGACAGGGACGGTCGGCGAGCAGTACTTC.

The CDR3 here is CAIRRGQGATIEQYF. The CDR3, as DNA: TGTGCCATCAGGAGGGGACAGGGGGCAACAATCGAGCAGTACTTC. This sequence joins TRBV10-3 and TRBJ2-4, with 12 bases that match TRBD1. The better agreement between TRBJ2-7 and the DNA end casts doubt on the J call. Germline V CDR1 and CDR2: ENHRY, SYGVKD. The CDR3 consists of 15 residues.

V usage is TRBV5-1 and J usage is TRBJ2-1, with 8 nucleotides matching TRBD1. The ends lost 1 base at V and 7 bases at J; junction bases unmatched: 16. The CDR3 length is 18 residues. Germline V gene sequence: CDR1 SGHRS, CDR2 YFSETQ. The CDR3 DNA is TGCGCCAGCAGCTTGCCCAGGTCTGGGCAGGGGGCTAGGAATGAGCAGTTCTTC. Protein sequence: CASSLPRSGQGARNEQFF.